Listed here are 5 T cell receptor beta chains from one sample, sequenced in a study of blood T cell repertoires in COVID-19 (dated by TCRdb to about 2020). Libraries came from the immunoSEQ multiplex PCR assay. In its TCRdb copy, this immuneACCESS table keeps in-frame sequences only and misses some clones. Where compared with another copy, unresolved V genes explain less than half of these, and the others have no known cause. This sample has about 190,000 clones in its table, and around nine tenths of those were observed once. Roughly 5.6% of the sample comes from the top ten. The specimen was peripheral blood. These receptors all stem from a middle-aged woman who had recovered from COVID-19.

V and J are TRBV30 and TRBJ1-5; a weak D match, TRBD1 (5 bases). The CDR3 totals 15 residues. Trimming took 2 bases from V and 2 from J, leaving 13 bases between them. Germline assignment: CDR1 GTSNPN and CDR2 SVGIG (reference sequence). As DNA, the CDR3 is TGTGCCTGGAGTCAAGGGGCAGCCGGCAATCAGCCCCAGCATTTT. It specifies CAWSQGAAGNQPQHF.

V and J are TRBV10-2 and TRBJ1-4; possibly TRBD1 for D (6 bases). Germline assignment: CDR1 WSHSY and CDR2 SAAADI. The CDR3 is 13 amino acids. The ends were cut back, 6 bases at V and 4 bases at J, with 9 bases in the middle. In nucleotides, the CDR3 is TGCGCCAGCAGGACAGGACTTAATGAAAAACTGTTTTTT. Residues: CASRTGLNEKLFF.

The gene calls are TRBV11-2 and TRBJ2-2; 7 bases align to TRBD1. The length of the CDR3 is 15 residues. The V and J ends lost 4 bases and 1 base, in that order; junction bases with no gene match: 3. The V gene's germline CDR1 is SGHAT and CDR2 FQNNGV. The chain's CDR3 is CASSSGQVNTGELFF. For the CDR3, the DNA is TGTGCCAGCAGCTCCGGACAGGTGAACACCGGGGAGCTGTTTTTT.

This clone occurred once. The chain has TRBV19 and TRBJ2-7, with 7 bases fitting TRBD2. CDR1 and CDR2 (germline): LNHDA, SQIVND (reference sequence). Trimming cost V 0 bases and J 0 bases; bases outside gene matches: 14. This CDR3 region has 19 residues. The DNA of the CDR3 is TGTGCCAGTAGTATAGATCCCCGGGGATCAAGCGGGAACTCCTACGAGCAGTACTTC. Amino acids: CASSIDPRGSSGNSYEQYF.

The chain is built from TRBV28 and TRBJ2-2; 8 bases line up with TRBD1. Trimming at V came to 2 bases and at J to 7 bases, leaving 6 bases not matched to a gene. The CDR3 has 15 residues. Germline CDR1 and CDR2: MDHEN and SYDVKM. Here the CDR3 reads CASSLVRGLGGELFF. The CDR3 DNA reads as TGTGCCAGCAGTTTAGTCAGGGGGCTCGGCGGGGAGCTGTTTTTT.